One sample yielded the 16 T cell receptor beta chains listed below, sequenced in a study of siplizumab effects on memory and regulatory T cells. Using immunoSEQ multiplex PCR, the repertoire was profiled, and TCRdb retains in-frame clones only, with some absent. The data hold 70,000 to 95,000 clones, with approximately 94% observed a single time. The sample taken for sequencing was CD8+ T cells sorted from blood. These receptors all stem from a human donor in good health.

The genes are TRBV19 and TRBJ2-1; 8 bases map to TRBD2. Germline V CDR1 and CDR2: LNHDA, SQIVND (reference sequence). J lost 7 bases, V lost 2 bases, and 4 bases had no gene match. The CDR3 extends over 14 amino acids. The CDR3 DNA reads TGTGCCAGTAGTATAAGCGGGAGATTTAATGAGCAGTTCTTC. Its translation is CASSISGRFNEQFF.

This chain uses TRBV27 with TRBJ2-1, with D tentatively TRBD2 (6 bases). CDR3 size: 13 residues. Trimming took 7 bases from V and 5 from J, leaving 12 bases between them. Germline CDR1 is MNHEY and CDR2 is SMNVEV (reference sequence). The CDR3 here is CASMRLDNNEQFF. CDR3 DNA: TGTGCCAGCATGAGACTAGACAACAATGAGCAGTTCTTC.

This clone was counted only a few times. This rearrangement joins TRBV11-3 to TRBJ1-2; D is unclear. The germline V gene has CDR1 SGHNT and CDR2 YENEEA. V was clipped by 4 bases and J by 3 bases, with 12 bases between them. This CDR3 has 14 residues. The CDR3 bases are TGTGCCAGCAGCTCGATAACAGAAGACTATGGCTACACCTTC. It codes for CASSSITEDYGYTF.

As regards this clone: At one boundary the junction diverges from the germline segment, which might be a read error. The gene calls are TRBV7-9 and TRBJ1-1; TRBD1 is a possible D gene (6 bases). This CDR3 is built from 14 residues. Per the germline V gene, CDR1 is SEHNR and CDR2 is FQNEAQ (reference sequence). CDR3 sequence (DNA): TGTGCCAGCAGCCTTCAGGGGATCGGCACTGAAGCTTCCTTT. Translating gives CASSLQGIGTEASF.

The chain couples TRBV6-5 to TRBJ1-2, with 9 bases identical to TRBD1. This CDR3 comprises 15 residues. Germline CDR1 is MNHEY and CDR2 is SVGAGI. The V gene end was trimmed by 2 bases and the J gene end by 7 bases; junction bases not matched to a gene: 8. CDR3 sequence reads: CASSYRGTGKSGYTF. The DNA for the CDR3 is TGTGCCAGCAGTTACCGGGGGACAGGGAAGAGTGGCTACACCTTC.

This clone was seen a few times. This chain links TRBV30 with TRBJ1-1; 7 nucleotides agree with TRBD1. J was trimmed by 4 bases and V by 0 bases; bases with no gene match: 2. This CDR3 is built from 13 residues. The germline gives CDR1 GTSNPN, CDR2 SVGIG (reference sequence). The CDR3 region has the DNA TGTGCCTGGAGTGTAGCAGGGGGCACTGAAGCTTTCTTT. Translating gives CAWSVAGGTEAFF.

The V and J genes are TRBV11-3 and TRBJ1-1, with 10 nucleotides matching TRBD1. In germline, CDR1 is SGHNT, CDR2 YENEEA. The CDR3 is 13 amino acids. Trimming removed 3 bases from V and 8 bases from J; junction bases left unmatched: 3. This CDR3 is CASSLTGGEEAFF. CDR3 sequence (DNA): TGTGCCAGCAGCTTGACAGGGGGCGAGGAAGCTTTCTTT.

The chain combines TRBV29-1 with TRBJ2-2; D might be TRBD1 (5 bases). The CDR3 is 15 residues long. The ends were cut back, 0 bases at V and 2 bases at J, with 10 bases in the middle. Germline CDR1 reads SQVTM; CDR2 reads ANQGSEA. The CDR3 nucleotides are TGCAGCGTTGAAGACCCGACAGAAAACACCGGGGAGCTGTTTTTT. This codes for CSVEDPTENTGELFF.

The chain combines TRBV10-3 with TRBJ2-1, with D tentatively TRBD1 or TRBD2 (6 bases each). CDR3 length: 14 residues. V dropped 4 bases and J dropped 7 bases, with 14 bases sitting between them. CDR1 and CDR2 from the germline V gene are ENHRY and SYGVKD. CDR3 amino acids: CAISAWGARNEQFF. DNA of the CDR3: TGTGCCATCAGTGCCTGGGGGGCGCGGAATGAGCAGTTCTTC.

In nucleotides, the CDR3 is TGCGCCAGCAGCCAAGGACCGGGACTAGCCCCTTCCACAGATACGCAGTATTTT. It codes for CASSQGPGLAPSTDTQYF. The V call is TRBV4-1, the J call TRBJ2-3, with TRBD2 identical over 9 bases. V shed 1 base, J shed 2 bases, and the junction held 10 bases outside the gene matches. CDR1 MGHRA and CDR2 YSYEKL come from the germline V gene. The CDR3 has 18 amino acids.

Here the CDR3 DNA reads TGTGCCAGCAGCTTAGTGGTAACAGGAGACACTGAAGCTTTCTTT. Its translation is CASSLVVTGDTEAFF. The genes are TRBV7-6 and TRBJ1-1; possibly TRBD1 for D (5 bases). Germline V lookup: CDR1 SGHVS, CDR2 FNYEAQ. The CDR3 loop spans 15 amino acids. Trimming removed 1 base at V and 3 bases at J, with 12 bases between.

V gene TRBV27 combines with J gene TRBJ1-2; 8 bases fit TRBD1. Germline loops: CDR1 MNHEY, CDR2 SMNVEV (reference sequence). CDR3 size: 13 residues. The junction had 4 bases not matched to a gene; V was cut back by 6 bases and J by 4 bases. The DNA for the CDR3 is TGTGCCAGCAGGGGACAGGAAGCCTATGGCTACACCTTC. Its translation: CASRGQEAYGYTF.

V and J are TRBV6-5 and TRBJ2-1, with 14 bases fitting TRBD2. V shed 2 bases and J 15 bases; nucleotides not matched to a gene: 6. Looked up from germline, CDR1 is MNHEY and CDR2 is SVGAGI. The CDR3 totals 14 residues. The CDR3 loop reads CASSYGTSGSFGFF. The CDR3 DNA follows: TGTGCCAGCAGTTACGGGACTAGCGGGAGTTTCGGGTTCTTC.

This chain links TRBV5-4 with TRBJ1-6; no reliable D call. Germline V gene data show CDR1 as SGHNT and CDR2 as YYREEE (reference sequence). The germline V and J ends were trimmed by 4 bases and 2 bases, with 10 bases remaining between them. The CDR3 length is 15 residues. The CDR3, as DNA: TGTGCCAGCAGCCGGTCGGGAGCCTATAATTCACCCCTCCACTTT. This translates into CASSRSGAYNSPLHF. The full variable domain, in which reference TRBV5-4 and TRBJ1-6 provide the parts outside the CDR3, is ETGVTQSPTHLIKTRGQQVTLRCSSQSGHNTVSWYQQALGQGPQFIFQYYREEENGRGNFPPRFSGLQFPNYSSELNVNALELDDSALYLCASSRSGAYNSPLHFGNGTRLTVT.

This chain links TRBV7-8 with TRBJ2-1; 7 positions match TRBD2. V was pared by 0 bases and J by 5 bases, with 7 bases of the junction left unmatched. The CDR3 is 16 residues long. Germline CDR1 SGHVS, CDR2 FQNEAQ. In DNA form, the CDR3 reads TGTGCCAGCAGCTTAGCAGGCGGGAGTAGCAACAATGAGCAGTTCTTC. This sequence encodes CASSLAGGSSNNEQFF.

The genes are TRBV27 and TRBJ1-2; D is unclear. The CDR3 length is 15 residues. CDR1 and CDR2 from the germline V gene are MNHEY and SMNVEV (reference sequence). The V end lost 6 bases, the J end lost 7 bases, and 21 bases lay between the germline ends. The chain's CDR3 is CASSPERNAGGGYTF. CDR3 sequence (DNA): TGTGCCAGCAGCCCTGAGCGCAACGCAGGTGGTGGCTACACCTTC.